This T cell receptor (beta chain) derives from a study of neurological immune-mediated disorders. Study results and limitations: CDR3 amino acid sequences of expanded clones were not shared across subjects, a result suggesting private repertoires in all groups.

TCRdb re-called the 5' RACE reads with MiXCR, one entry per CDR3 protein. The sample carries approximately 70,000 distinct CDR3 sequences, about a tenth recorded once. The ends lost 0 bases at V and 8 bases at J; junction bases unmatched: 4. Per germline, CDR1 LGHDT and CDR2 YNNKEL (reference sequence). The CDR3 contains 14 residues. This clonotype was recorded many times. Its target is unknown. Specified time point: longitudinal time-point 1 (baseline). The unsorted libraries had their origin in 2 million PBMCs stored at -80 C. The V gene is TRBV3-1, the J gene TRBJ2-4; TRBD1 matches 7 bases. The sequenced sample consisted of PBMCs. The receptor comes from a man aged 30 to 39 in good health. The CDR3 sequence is CASSQERGPDIQYF. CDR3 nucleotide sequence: TGTGCCAGCAGCCAAGAAAGGGGGCCTGACATTCAGTACTTC.